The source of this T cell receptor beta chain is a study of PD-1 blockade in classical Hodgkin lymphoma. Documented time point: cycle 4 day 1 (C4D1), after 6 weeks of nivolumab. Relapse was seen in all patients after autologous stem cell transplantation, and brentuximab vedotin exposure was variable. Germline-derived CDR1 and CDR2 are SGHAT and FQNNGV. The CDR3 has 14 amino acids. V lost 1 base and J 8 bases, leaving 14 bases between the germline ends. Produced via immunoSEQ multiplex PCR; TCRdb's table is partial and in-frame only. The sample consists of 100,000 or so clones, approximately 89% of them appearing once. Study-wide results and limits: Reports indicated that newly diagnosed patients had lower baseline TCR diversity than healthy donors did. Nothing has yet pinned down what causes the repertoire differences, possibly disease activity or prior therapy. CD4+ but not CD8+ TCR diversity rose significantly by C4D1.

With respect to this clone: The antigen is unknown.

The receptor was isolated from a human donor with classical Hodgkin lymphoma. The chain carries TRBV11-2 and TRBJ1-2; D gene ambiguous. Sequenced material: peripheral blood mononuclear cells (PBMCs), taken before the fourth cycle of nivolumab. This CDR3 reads CASSLAGVGGGYTF. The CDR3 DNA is TGTGCCAGCAGCTTAGCCGGGGTCGGAGGGGGCTACACCTTC.